The 2 T cell receptor beta chains below come from one sample, sequenced in a study of blood T cell repertoires in COVID-19. Clones were sequenced by immunoSEQ multiplex PCR, and TCRdb holds only the in-frame ones, with some missing. The sample contains 60,000 to 90,000 clones, roughly 90% of which appear only once. Specimen: peripheral blood. Every receptor here comes from a woman at least 80 years old with acute or convalescent COVID-19.

The chain has TRBV27 and TRBJ2-2, with TRBD1 matching 8 bases. CDR3 length equals 17 residues. The V and J ends lost 5 bases and 1 base, in that order; junction bases with no gene match: 9. Per germline, CDR1 MNHEY and CDR2 SMNVEV (reference sequence). DNA of the CDR3: TGTGCCAGCAGTCCCCAACCCGGACAGGGGAACACCGGGGAGCTGTTTTTT. It specifies CASSPQPGQGNTGELFF.

The chain employs TRBV28 and TRBJ2-7; a possible D gene is TRBD1 (6 bases). The CDR3 has 13 amino acids. Germline CDR1 and CDR2: MDHEN and SYDVKM. With 6 bases removed from V and 2 bases from J, the gap between germline ends came to 11 bases. The CDR3, as DNA: TGTGCCAGCAGCTGGACAGAAGCCTACGAGCAGTACTTC. The encoded protein is CASSWTEAYEQYF.